The 6 T cell receptor beta chains given below trace back to one sample, sequenced in a study of OX40 agonist ivuxolimab in advanced cancers. Library preparation used the immunoSEQ multiplex PCR assay. Entries here come from immuneACCESS through TCRdb and include only in-frame sequences with V and J called. Some clones fail to appear in such tables; in the studies checked, an unresolved V gene covers under half of the shortfall, and the cause of the remainder is unknown. The sample includes approximately 70,000 clones, with about 93% observed a single time. Approximately 0.58% of the sample comes from the top ten. The material sequenced was CD4+ or CD8+ T cells sorted from blood, taken in a trial of the OX40 agonist ivuxolimab. These receptor sequences come from an adult with an advanced solid tumor such as melanoma, head and neck, liver or kidney cancer.

CDR3 sequence reads: CASSPPSGRGNEQFF. The CDR3, as DNA: TGTGCCAGCTCACCACCGAGCGGGAGGGGTAATGAGCAGTTCTTC. The chain recombines TRBV18 with TRBJ2-1; 10 nucleotides agree with TRBD2. Germline CDR1 is KGHSH and CDR2 is LQKENI. Trimming took 0 bases from V and 7 from J; bases not matched to a gene: 3. The CDR3 runs 15 residues.

In this sample, this clone turned up once. The same CDR3 also results from other DNA sequences found in this sample. V and J are TRBV19 and TRBJ1-5; D is perhaps TRBD1 (5 bases). V was shortened by 6 bases and J by 1 base, with 7 bases between the two germline ends. The CDR3 is made up of 13 amino acids. Germline V gene lookup returns CDR1 LNHDA and CDR2 SQIVND (reference sequence). CDR3 residues: CASSRGSNQPQHF. The CDR3, as DNA: TGTGCCAGTAGCCGGGGGAGCAATCAGCCCCAGCATTTT.

J is TRBJ2-2 and V is TRBV7-9; TRBD2 matches at 7 bases. The CDR3 has 16 residues. The V gene end was trimmed by 6 bases and the J gene end by 0 bases; junction bases not matched to a gene: 7. The germline V gene encodes CDR1 SEHNR and CDR2 FQNEAQ (reference sequence). CDR3 bases: TGTGCCAGCAGTGCCCCGGGGGGACCGAACACCGGGGAGCTGTTTTTT. Translating gives CASSAPGGPNTGELFF.

This clone appeared once. This sequence joins TRBV7-6 and TRBJ2-5; possibly TRBD2 for D (5 bases). Trimming pared 2 bases from V and 1 base from J, leaving 8 bases between. The CDR3 loop spans 14 amino acids. Germline V gene sequence: CDR1 SGHVS, CDR2 FNYEAQ. CDR3 sequence reads: CASSLQEVQETQYF. DNA for the CDR3: TGTGCCAGCAGCTTACAGGAGGTCCAAGAGACCCAGTACTTC.

This clone was seen more than once but under ten times. The V and J genes are TRBV29-1 and TRBJ1-1; 9 nucleotides align to TRBD1. This CDR3 is 14 amino acids long. V gave up 5 bases and J gave up 6 bases; unmatched junction bases: 10. Germline V lookup: CDR1 SQVTM, CDR2 ANQGSEA. The CDR3 reads CSVPGQGPHPEAFF. CDR3 bases: TGCAGCGTTCCGGGACAGGGACCTCACCCTGAAGCTTTCTTT. The full variable domain, rest sourced from reference TRBV29-1 and TRBJ1-1, is SAVISQKPSRDICQRGTSLTIQCQVDSQVTMMFWYRQQPGQSLTLIATANQGSEATYESGFVIDKFPISRPNLTFSTLTVSNMSPEDSSIYLCSVPGQGPHPEAFFGQGTRLTVV.

The V and J genes are TRBV7-2 and TRBJ2-7; 9 bases map to TRBD2. The CDR3 totals 14 residues. V lost 3 bases, J lost 4 bases, and 4 bases stayed unmatched. Germline CDR1 reads SGHTA; CDR2 reads FQGNSA. The chain's CDR3 is CASSLGSGGYEQYF. The CDR3 nucleotides are TGTGCCAGCAGCTTGGGTAGCGGGGGATACGAGCAGTACTTC.